The rows below give T cell receptor beta chains drawn from one sample of a study of cytomegalovirus exposure and HLA in healthy donors. Profiled with immunoSEQ multiplex PCR; TCRdb holds only in-frame clones, not every one. The data contain under 150,000 clones, 86% of them seen just once; the ten biggest clones take up 2.9%. Sequenced input: PBMCs. The source is a man younger than 35 in good health and CMV-seronegative. Each CDR3 is given with its conserved first and last residue. The D gene is left open where the match is weak. Part of the rows lack a size; the others show once, few, many or a class for expanded clones.

TRBJ1-4,NA,NA,TRBV28,TGTGCCAGCAGCCAGGGTCGGGAAAAACTGTTTTTT,CASSQGREKLFF
TRBJ2-7,NA,NA,TRBV19,TGTGCCAGTAGTCGGATCCCAGGGGCGATGTACGAGCAGTACTTC,CASSRIPGAMYEQYF
TRBJ2-7,NA,NA,TRBV27,TGTGCCAGCAGTCCCCGGGCAGCCGGGGACTTCTACGAGCAGTACTTC,CASSPRAAGDFYEQYF
TRBJ2-1,TRBD1,NA,TRBV4-1,TGCGCCAGCAGCCAAGTGATACGGACAGGGCGAGGGAGCCGTCATGAGCAGTTCTTC,CASSQVIRTGRGSRHEQFF
TRBJ2-6,NA,NA,TRBV27,TGTGCCAGCAGTCCCACAACTGGGGCCAACGTCCTGACTTTC,CASSPTTGANVLTF
TRBJ2-3,NA,NA,TRBV7-9,TGTGCCAGCAGCTTACTCCAGGGGCTTGGAGATACGCAGTATTTT,CASSLLQGLGDTQYF
TRBJ1-2,NA,NA,TRBV6-5,TGTGCCAGCAGTTACTCACCCGGTCGGGGTTGGGGCTACACCTTC,CASSYSPGRGWGYTF
TRBJ2-7,TRBD2,once,TRBV7-2,TGTGCCAGCAGCTTGACTAGCGGGGGCTACGAGCAGTACTTC,CASSLTSGGYEQYF
TRBJ1-5,NA,NA,TRBV19,TGTGCCAGCGCCCCCCCGGGATCGGGTCAGCCCCAGCATTTT,CASAPPGSGQPQHF
TRBJ1-6,NA,NA,TRBV5-1,TGCGCCAGCAGCTCGAGTGGGCAAGGGGCACCCCTCCACTTT,CASSSSGQGAPLHF
TRBJ2-6,NA,NA,TRBV13,TGTGCCAGCAGCTTAGGGCTTCGGGTCTCTGGGGCCAACGTCCTGACTTTC,CASSLGLRVSGANVLTF
TRBJ2-1,TRBD2,NA,TRBV7-9,TGTGCCAGCAGCTCACTTAGCGGGACCGCCTACAATGAGCAGTTCTTC,CASSSLSGTAYNEQFF
TRBJ2-2,TRBD1,NA,TRBV27,TGTGCCAGCAGCCCCCAGGGGGCTAGGGGCACCGGGGAGCTGTTTTTT,CASSPQGARGTGELFF
TRBJ1-2,NA,NA,TRBV7-2,TGTGCCAGCAGCTTAGGAGCCAGGGAAGGGGGTGGCTACACCTTC,CASSLGAREGGGYTF
TRBJ2-6,NA,NA,TRBV11-2,TGTGCCAGCAGCTCTATAACGGTTCCTGGGGCCAACGTCCTGACTTTC,CASSSITVPGANVLTF
TRBJ2-7,NA,NA,TRBV28,TGTGCCAGCAGGGGCGGGACGGGGCCCTACGAGCAGTACTTC,CASRGGTGPYEQYF
TRBJ1-2,NA,NA,TRBV19,TGTGCCAGTAGCTCACCGACAGTTTCTAACTATGGCTACACCTTC,CASSSPTVSNYGYTF
TRBJ2-7,NA,NA,TRBV2,TGTGCCAGCAGTGATCCCGCCAGGGTGAATTCCTACGAGCAGTACTTC,CASSDPARVNSYEQYF
TRBJ1-4,NA,NA,TRBV7-2,TGTGCCAGCAGCTTAGTGAGGGCAGGGGTCGAAAAACTGTTTTTT,CASSLVRAGVEKLFF
TRBJ2-7,NA,NA,TRBV2,TGTGCCAGCAGTGGTAGGGAGGTACCCTACGAGCAGTACTTC,CASSGREVPYEQYF
TRBJ1-2,TRBD1,once,TRBV5-4,TGTGCCAGCAGCCCAACAGGGGGCCATTATGGCTACACCTTC,CASSPTGGHYGYTF
TRBJ2-3,NA,NA,TRBV6-6,TGTGCCAGCAGTTATACAGATGGAACAGATACGCAGTATTTT,CASSYTDGTDTQYF
TRBJ2-7,NA,NA,TRBV27,TGTGCCAGCAGTCCCCTCAGGGATCCGCGGCAGTACTTC,CASSPLRDPRQYF
TRBJ2-2,TRBD2,NA,TRBV2,TGTGCCAGCAGGAGGACTAGCGGGGGGGCCGGGGAGCTGTTTTTT,CASRRTSGGAGELFF
TRBJ2-7,NA,NA,TRBV30,TGTGCCTGGAGAGGGCTAGCTGACGAGCAGTACTTC,CAWRGLADEQYF
TRBJ2-7,NA,NA,TRBV4-2,TGTGCCAGCAGCCAAGATCCACTCCGGGGGTCCTACGAGCAGTACTTC,CASSQDPLRGSYEQYF
TRBJ2-5,NA,NA,TRBV7-2,TGTGCCAGCAGCTCCCAGGGGCCAAAGACCCAGTACTTC,CASSSQGPKTQYF
TRBJ2-1,TRBD2,NA,TRBV7-7,TGTGCCAGCAGCCAATTTAGCGGGGGGGCCGATGAGCAGTTCTTC,CASSQFSGGADEQFF
TRBJ1-5,NA,NA,TRBV19,TGTGCCAGTAGGGGCCGGAGCAATCAGCCCCAGCATTTT,CASRGRSNQPQHF
TRBJ2-7,NA,NA,TRBV18,TGTGCCAGCTCACCCGGGGGTGGCGGCGAGCAGTACTTC,CASSPGGGGEQYF
TRBJ2-7,TRBD2,NA,TRBV18,TGTGCCAGCTCACCGGGAGGGTACGAGCAGTACTTC,CASSPGGYEQYF
TRBJ2-7,TRBD2,NA,TRBV28,TGTGCCAGCACCTTGGGAGGGGACTACGAGCAGTACTTC,CASTLGGDYEQYF
TRBJ2-7,NA,NA,TRBV4-1,TGCGCCAGCAGCCCGGTCGGGGGAGACCTATACGAGCAGTACTTC,CASSPVGGDLYEQYF
TRBJ1-2,NA,few,TRBV20-1,TGCAGTGCGGACACCTACTATGGCTACACCTTC,CSADTYYGYTF
TRBJ2-1,TRBD2,NA,TRBV5-8,TGTGCCAGCAGCTTGGGGACTAGCGGGGCCTGGGATGAGCAGTTCTTC,CASSLGTSGAWDEQFF
TRBJ2-5,NA,NA,TRBV7-2,TGTGCCAGCAGCAGCGACTCCCAAGAGACCCAGTACTTC,CASSSDSQETQYF
TRBJ2-3,TRBD2,NA,TRBV27,TGTGCCAGCAGTAACCGACTAGCTTCTACAACAGATACGCAGTATTTT,CASSNRLASTTDTQYF
TRBJ2-1,NA,NA,TRBV6-5,TGTGCCAGCAGTTACCTGGGCAGCTCCTACAATGAGCAGTTCTTC,CASSYLGSSYNEQFF
TRBJ1-1,NA,NA,TRBV2,TGTGCCAGCAGCTTGACAGAACTTAACACTGAAGCTTTCTTT,CASSLTELNTEAFF
TRBJ1-2,NA,NA,TRBV21-1,TGTGCCAGCAGCAATTTGGACAGAAACTATGGCTACACCTTC,CASSNLDRNYGYTF
TRBJ2-1,TRBD2,NA,TRBV4-1,TGCGCCAGCAGCCAATTACGGTCAACTAGCGGGCTCAATGAGCAGTTCTTC,CASSQLRSTSGLNEQFF
TRBJ1-1,NA,NA,TRBV7-7,TGTGCCAGCAGCTTGACAGTGAACACTGAAGCTTTCTTT,CASSLTVNTEAFF
TRBJ1-5,NA,NA,TRBV28,TGTGCCAGCAGTTCCGGACTCAGCAATCAGCCCCAGCATTTT,CASSSGLSNQPQHF
TRBJ1-2,TRBD1,once,TRBV6-5,TGTGCCAGCAGTTACCGACAGGGTAGTGGCTACACCTTC,CASSYRQGSGYTF
TRBJ2-3,TRBD2,NA,TRBV4-3,TGCGCCAGCAGCCAAGGGGGGACTAGCGCTCTCACAGATACGCAGTATTTT,CASSQGGTSALTDTQYF
TRBJ2-2,NA,NA,TRBV12-5,TGTGCTAGTGGTTTGGCCCCACAGTACACCGGGGAGCTGTTTTTT,CASGLAPQYTGELFF